The clone carrying this TCR beta chain was detected a few times. Its antigen is unknown. These data are taken from a study of PD-L1 blockade in urothelial cancer. Background on the study: Atezolizumab at 1,200 mg intravenously every 3 weeks was started by patients in 2014. Study-level results: At the 3-week point, tumor-associated blood clones expanded more in durable-benefit patients.

The CDR3 loop spans 15 amino acids. CDR1 is SGDLS and CDR2 is YYNGEE in the germline V gene. V shed 2 bases and J shed 4 bases, with 12 bases lying between them. Urothelial carcinoma in patients was locally advanced or metastatic. Pretreatment and on-treatment samples were taken, numbering 1 to 8 per patient. Data came from immunoSEQ multiplex PCR; TCRdb stores just in-frame clones and leaves some out. The table records roughly 90,000 clones, approximately 91% of them present only once. The chain couples TRBV9 to TRBJ2-2, with D perhaps TRBD1 (7 bases). Sequenced here: PBMCs, sampled around atezolizumab (anti-PD-L1) treatment. The sequence derives from a man aged 60 to 75 with urothelial cancer. This CDR3 is CASSVDQGGTGELFF. In nucleotides, the CDR3 is TGTGCCAGCAGCGTGGATCAGGGGGGCACCGGGGAGCTGTTTTTT.